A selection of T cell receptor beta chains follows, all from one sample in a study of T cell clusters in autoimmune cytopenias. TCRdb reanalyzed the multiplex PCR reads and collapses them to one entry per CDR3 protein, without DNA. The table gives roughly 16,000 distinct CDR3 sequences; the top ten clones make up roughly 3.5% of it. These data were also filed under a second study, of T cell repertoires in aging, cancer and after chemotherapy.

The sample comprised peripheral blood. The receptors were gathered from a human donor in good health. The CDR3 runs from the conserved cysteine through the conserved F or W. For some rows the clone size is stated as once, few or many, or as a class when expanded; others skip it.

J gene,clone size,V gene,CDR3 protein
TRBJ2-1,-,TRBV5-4,CASSLTGGRNEQFF
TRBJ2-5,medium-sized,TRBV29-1,CSVLRQGMDQYF
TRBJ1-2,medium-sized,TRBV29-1,CSVDSSSGYTF
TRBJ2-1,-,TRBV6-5,CASSPNRGFYNEQFF
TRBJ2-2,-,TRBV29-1,CSAKKTSGYTGELFF
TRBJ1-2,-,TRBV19,CASSGTRGGYTF
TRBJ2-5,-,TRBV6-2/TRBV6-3,CASSVPWGKETQYF
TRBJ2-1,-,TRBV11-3,CASSFIAGGPRNNEQFF
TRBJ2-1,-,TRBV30,CAWSPSTLHANEQFF
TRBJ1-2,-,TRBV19,CASSTPERNYGYTF
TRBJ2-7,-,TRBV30,CAFQGLREQYF